Sequencing of this T cell receptor beta chain was carried out in a study of cytomegalovirus exposure and HLA in healthy donors. The CDR3 spans 14 residues. Trimming took off 5 bases at V and 4 bases at J, with 12 bases between the two ends. Germline CDR1 reads SQVTM; CDR2 reads ANQGSEA. By sample fraction, this clone is medium-sized. PCR used 60 Vbeta primers and 13 Jbeta primers. TCRdb's table, derived via immunoSEQ multiplex PCR, lists solely in-frame clones and lacks some. The sample has roughly 190,000 clones; roughly 81% are singletons. The V and J genes are TRBV29-1 and TRBJ2-6; D is perhaps TRBD1 (5 bases). This sequence was found in a woman aged 25 to 39 in good health and CMV-seropositive. The sequencing sample was made of PBMCs. CDR3 nucleotides: TGCAGCGTTCTTAGGACACCCGGGGCCAACGTCCTGACTTTC. Protein product: CSVLRTPGANVLTF.